The 15 T cell receptor beta chains reported below all come from one sample, sequenced in a study of blood T cells in healthy people across ages. Sample-barcoded 5' priming and a J-beta primer mix drove a second PCR of roughly 6 to 12 cycles. TCRdb reprocessed the 5' RACE reads with MiXCR, giving one entry per CDR3 protein. The profile shows about 640,000 distinct CDR3 sequences, 45% to 65% of them singletons. Material for sequencing was blood. All receptors derive from a man in his 60s in good health.

The chain uses TRBV12-3 or TRBV12-4 and TRBJ1-6, with 9 bases lining up with TRBD1. The CDR3 has 15 amino acids. V lost 5 bases and J lost 8; bases outside the gene matches: 7. The DNA of the CDR3 is TGTGCCAGCAGTCTCACAGGGGGCAAGGATTCACCCCTCCACTTT. Its protein is CASSLTGGKDSPLHF.

As DNA, the CDR3 is TGTGCCAGCAGGCAGACTAGCAACTCCTACAATGAGCAGTTCTTC. It codes for CASRQTSNSYNEQFF. The chain links TRBV6-5 to TRBJ2-1; TRBD2 agrees at 7 bases. The ends lost 6 bases at V and 0 bases at J; junction bases unmatched: 5. Germline V gene sequence: CDR1 MNHEY, CDR2 SVGAGI. CDR3 size: 15 residues.

The chain combines TRBV20-1 with TRBJ2-5; D is unresolved. The CDR3 is 13 amino acids. V was trimmed by 0 bases and J by 7 bases, leaving 12 bases between them. CDR1 is DFQATT, CDR2 SNEGSKA, per germline (reference sequence). The CDR3: CSARDPIARTQYF. The DNA of the CDR3 is TGCAGTGCTAGAGATCCGATCGCTCGGACCCAGTACTTC.

The rearrangement uses TRBV11-2 and TRBJ2-3; 10 nucleotides match TRBD2. V gave up 6 bases and J gave up 2 bases; unmatched junction bases: 5. Germline V gene data show CDR1 as SGHAT and CDR2 as FQNNGV. CDR3 size: 15 residues. The CDR3 reads CASRSLAGDTDTQYF. CDR3 sequence (DNA): TGTGCCAGCAGATCCCTAGCGGGGGACACAGATACGCAGTATTTT.

This clonotype appeared a few times. The chain employs TRBV21-1 and TRBJ2-7; the table's D call, TRBD1, has no DNA check behind it. TRBV21-1 is a listed pseudogene. The CDR3 is 15 residues long. CDR3 nucleotides: TGTGCCAGCAGCCAGGACAGGGAAACCGGCTACGAGCAGTACTTC. Its translation: CASSQDRETGYEQYF.

The V and J genes are TRBV2 and TRBJ1-2, with D hard to call. Germline CDR1 reads SNHLY; CDR2 reads FYNNEI. The CDR3 consists of 13 residues. The V end was cut by 3 bases, the J end by 4 bases, with 9 bases between. The DNA for the CDR3 is TGTGCCAGCAGTGACGGGAGGGCCTATGGCTACACCTTC. Its protein is CASSDGRAYGYTF.

This clonotype has a handful of counts. The chain joins TRBV6-2 or TRBV6-3 to TRBJ1-2, with D hard to call. V was pared by 7 bases and J by 8 bases, with 14 bases between. CDR1 is MNHEY and CDR2 is SVGEGT in the germline V gene. This CDR3 has 12 residues. DNA for the CDR3: TGTGCCAGCACCAATCCCCAGAAAGGCTACACCTTC. This encodes CASTNPQKGYTF.

This chain joins TRBV6-5 and TRBJ1-4; perhaps TRBD1 as D (6 bases). V was trimmed by 7 bases and J by 8 bases, leaving 17 bases between them. CDR1 MNHEY and CDR2 SVGAGI come from the germline V gene. This CDR3 has 14 amino acids. The CDR3 reads CASTLRRGIEKLFF. CDR3 DNA sequence: TGTGCCAGCACCTTACGCAGGGGTATCGAAAAACTGTTTTTT.

V gene TRBV12-3 or TRBV12-4 combines with J gene TRBJ2-3; 8 bases are shared with TRBD2. CDR3 length equals 18 residues. V shed 2 bases, J shed 2 bases, and the junction held 12 bases outside the gene matches. The CDR3 nucleotides are TGTGCCAGCAGTTTACGGGCGGGGGGCTTTGACAACACAGATACGCAGTATTTT. It codes for CASSLRAGGFDNTDTQYF.

The chain carries TRBV7-2 and TRBJ2-1, with 12 bases aligning to TRBD2. CDR3 length equals 16 residues. The germline V gene has CDR1 SGHTA and CDR2 FQGNSA. V trimming: 4 bases; J trimming: 8 bases; junction bases outside the gene matches: 9. The CDR3 here is CASSSRPSGGDDEQFF. The DNA of the CDR3 is TGTGCCAGCAGCTCGCGTCCTAGCGGGGGGGACGATGAGCAGTTCTTC.

This rearrangement joins TRBV9 to TRBJ1-5, with D possibly matching TRBD1 (5 bases). The CDR3 consists of 15 residues. The V end was cut by 4 bases, the J end by 2 bases, with 13 bases between. CDR1 is SGDLS, CDR2 YYNGEE, per germline. Written as DNA, the CDR3 is TGTGCCAGCAGCCCAGACAGCCATGGCAATCAGCCCCAGCATTTT. The encoded protein is CASSPDSHGNQPQHF.

The chain links TRBV6-5 to TRBJ2-5, with a tentative D call TRBD1 (6 bases). Trimming shortened V by 6 bases and J by 4 bases, and 9 bases separated the two germline ends. CDR1 and CDR2 from the germline V gene are MNHEY and SVGAGI. This CDR3 comprises 12 residues. The CDR3 DNA reads as TGTGCCAGCAGAACAGGGTCAGAGACCCAGTACTTC. Its translation is CASRTGSETQYF.

The chain couples TRBV10-3 to TRBJ1-2, with D unresolved. The CDR3 spans 14 residues. V was clipped by 0 bases and J by 3 bases, with 8 bases between them. Germline CDR1 ENHRY, CDR2 SYGVKD. The DNA of the CDR3 is TGTGCCATCAGTGAGTCGAGCCGGGACTATGGCTACACCTTC. Its translation is CAISESSRDYGYTF.

This clonotype has only a few counts. V gene TRBV28 combines with J gene TRBJ2-1; 9 bases are shared with TRBD1. The trim removed 4 bases at V and 11 bases at J, leaving 12 bases unmatched. CDR3 length: 15 amino acids. The germline V gene encodes CDR1 MDHEN and CDR2 SYDVKM. CDR3 sequence reads: CASSSPGTGWMQQFF. For the CDR3, the DNA is TGTGCCAGCAGTTCCCCCGGGACAGGGTGGATGCAGCAGTTCTTC.

Only one count was recorded for this clonotype. CDR3: CASSRERRQRGGYTF. In nucleotides, the CDR3 is TGTGCCAGCAGCAGGGAACGTCGGCAAAGGGGGGGCTACACCTTC. The rearrangement links TRBV7-9 to TRBJ1-2; the D gene is possibly TRBD1 (6 bases). CDR1 and CDR2 from the germline V gene are SEHNR and FQNEAQ (reference sequence). The V gene lost 5 bases and the J gene lost 8 bases, with 21 bases spanning the gap. CDR3 size: 15 residues.